The 27 T cell receptor beta chains below all came from one sample that was sequenced in a study of Graves' ophthalmopathy and Graves' hyperthyroidism. CDR3 regions of TCR beta were amplified from RNA transcripts. The workflow started with a first-round RT-PCR run with HTBI primers and then moved on to a second-round multiplex PCR. Each CDR3 protein gets one entry after TCRdb re-called the multiplex PCR reads with MiXCR. The top ten clones hold 44% of a sample with 600,000 to 950,000 distinct CDR3 sequences, roughly two fifths of them seen once. Sequencing was performed on peripheral blood. All receptors come from an adult man with Graves' ophthalmopathy.

This clonotype was counted only a few times. V usage is TRBV7-9 and J usage is TRBJ1-3, with no clear D. This CDR3 comprises 15 residues. Trimming cost V 9 bases and J 0 bases, with 15 bases left between them. Germline V gene data show CDR1 as SEHNR and CDR2 as FQNEAQ (reference sequence). The DNA for the CDR3 is TGTGCCAGTAGAATCTCGGGCGGCTCTGGAAACACCATATATTTT. It specifies CASRISGGSGNTIYF.

This chain links TRBV2 with TRBJ1-2, with D perhaps matching TRBD1 (6 bases). The CDR3 is 13 amino acids. Germline CDR1 is SNHLY and CDR2 is FYNNEI. Trimming took off 6 bases at V and 2 bases at J, with 10 bases between the two ends. The CDR3 is CASRSTGNYGYTF. CDR3 DNA sequence: TGTGCCAGCAGATCGACAGGCAACTATGGCTACACCTTC.

This clonotype has at least ten counts. The CDR3 reads CASSVGTDSRAFF. The DNA for the CDR3 is TGTGCCAGCAGCGTCGGGACCGACTCTCGCGCTTTCTTT. This sequence joins TRBV7-8 and TRBJ1-1, with D perhaps matching TRBD1 (5 bases). Germline values: CDR1 SGHVS, CDR2 FQNEAQ. This CDR3 spans 13 amino acids. The V end lost 5 bases, the J end lost 11 bases, and 18 bases lay between the germline ends.

This sequence joins TRBV29-1 and TRBJ2-5; possibly TRBD1 for D (5 bases). CDR1 and CDR2 (germline): SQVTM, ANQGSEA. V was cut by 1 base and J by 3 bases, with 9 bases left in between. This CDR3 is 13 amino acids long. The CDR3 here is CSVEGTSEETQYF. As DNA, the CDR3 is TGCAGCGTTGAAGGGACATCTGAAGAGACCCAGTACTTC. The variable domain in full, with the rest retrieved from reference TRBV29-1 and TRBJ2-5, is SAVISQKPSRDICQRGTSLTIQCQVDSQVTMMFWYRQQPGQSLTLIATANQGSEATYESGFVIDKFPISRPNLTFSTLTVSNMSPEDSSIYLCSVEGTSEETQYFGPGTRLLVL.

This clonotype was counted between two and nine times. This chain joins TRBV11-2 and TRBJ2-7, with D uncertain. CDR1 and CDR2 from the germline V gene are SGHAT and FQNNGV. The CDR3 is 12 residues long. V was shortened by 5 bases and J by 6 bases, with 11 bases between the two germline ends. The CDR3 region is CASSLISVEQYF. CDR3 in DNA: TGTGCCAGCAGCCTTATCAGTGTCGAGCAGTACTTC. Filled out from reference TRBV11-2 and TRBJ2-7, the complete variable domain reads EAGVAQSPRYKIIEKRQSVAFWCNPISGHATLYWYQQILGQGPKLLIQFQNNGVVDDSQLPKDRFSAERLKGVDSTLKIQPAKLEDSAVYLCASSLISVEQYFGPGTRLTVT.

J is TRBJ1-1 and V is TRBV6-1; 7 bases fit TRBD1. Germline CDR1 is MNHNS and CDR2 is SASEGT. J gave up 1 base and V 4 bases, and 6 bases lay outside the gene matches. This CDR3 spans 15 amino acids. The chain's CDR3 is CASSGGGRANTEAFF. CDR3 bases: TGTGCCAGCAGTGGAGGGGGCAGGGCGAACACTGAAGCTTTCTTT.

V and J are TRBV25-1 and TRBJ1-6; D is unresolved. The CDR3 has 16 amino acids. CDR1 is MGHDK and CDR2 is SYGVNS in the germline V gene. Trimming removed 3 bases at V and 3 bases at J, with 12 bases between. The CDR3 here is CASSDTQGIYNSPLHF. The CDR3 region has the DNA TGTGCCAGCAGTGATACACAAGGGATCTATAATTCACCCCTCCACTTT.

Comment on this clonotype: No conserved phenylalanine or tryptophan ends this CDR3, so it is likely a read error. It is unclear where the CDR3 begins or ends on the DNA, so no DNA is shown, and the CDR3 is as TCRdb lists it. This chain uses TRBV29-1 with TRBJ1-4; TRBD1 is taken as the D call from the table, unchecked against the DNA. CDR1 is SQVTM, CDR2 ANQGSEA, per germline. The CDR3 comprises 11 residues, both ends counted. The CDR3 spells CSAPARGQGNY.

The chain combines TRBV19 with TRBJ1-2, with TRBD1 identical over 8 bases. Trimming removed 3 bases from V and 8 bases from J; junction bases left unmatched: 11. Looked up from germline, CDR1 is LNHDA and CDR2 is SQIVND (reference sequence). The CDR3 covers 15 residues. The CDR3 sequence: CASSITGTGSVGYTF. The CDR3 nucleotides are TGTGCCAGTAGTATTACCGGGACAGGCTCAGTCGGCTACACCTTC. The whole variable domain, filled in from reference TRBV19 and TRBJ1-2, reads DGGITQSPKYLFRKEGQNVTLSCEQNLNHDAMYWYRQDPGQGLRLIYYSQIVNDFQKGDIAEGYSVSREKKESFPLTVTSAQKNPTAFYLCASSITGTGSVGYTFGSGTRLTVV.

V is TRBV7-9 and J is TRBJ1-5, with D tentatively TRBD1 (5 bases). V lost 3 bases to trimming and J lost 6 bases, with 12 bases between them. The CDR3 runs to 14 residues. In germline, CDR1 is SEHNR, CDR2 FQNEAQ (reference sequence). In nucleotides, the CDR3 is TGTGCCAGCAGCTTGTCAGGGATTACTCAGCCCCAGCATTTT. As protein: CASSLSGITQPQHF.

The chain links TRBV20-1 to TRBJ1-2; no reliable D call. CDR3 length equals 13 residues. The V gene lost 3 bases and the J gene lost 4 bases, with 12 bases spanning the gap. Germline V gene sequence: CDR1 DFQATT, CDR2 SNEGSKA (reference sequence). The CDR3 sequence: CSASKGPVYGYTF. CDR3 DNA sequence: TGCAGTGCTAGTAAAGGGCCCGTCTATGGCTACACCTTC.

This clonotype was picked up a small number of times. Sequence at one end of the junction differs from germline and may be a read error. CDR3 loop: CASSSYTGAGQPQHF. Written as DNA, the CDR3 is TGTGCCAGCAGTTCCTACACAGGGGCGGGTCAGCCCCAGCATTTT. The rearrangement joins TRBV24-1 to TRBJ1-5, with 7 bases that match TRBD1. Germline assignment: CDR1 KGHDR and CDR2 SFDVKD. CDR3 length equals 15 residues.

This chain links TRBV24-1 with TRBJ2-5; 8 bases are a match to TRBD1. This CDR3 contains 13 residues. The germline CDR1 and CDR2 sequences are KGHDR and SFDVKD. Unmatched junction bases numbered 4, after V lost 7 bases and J lost 4 bases. The CDR3 protein is CATRGQGTETQYF. In nucleotides, the CDR3 is TGTGCCACCAGAGGACAGGGTACAGAGACCCAGTACTTC.

This clonotype has more than one count but fewer than ten. J is TRBJ2-7 and V is TRBV7-3, with D tentatively TRBD1 or TRBD2 (5 bases each). Germline-derived CDR1 and CDR2 are SGHTA and FQGTGA. Trimming took 4 bases from V and 5 from J, leaving 15 bases between them. This CDR3 spans 14 amino acids. CDR3 region: CASSSFGGRDEQYF. CDR3 sequence (DNA): TGTGCCAGCAGCTCCTTTGGGGGACGGGACGAGCAGTACTTC.

This clonotype was picked up many times. This sequence joins TRBV7-9 and TRBJ2-5; D gene unclear. The CDR3 extends over 12 amino acids. Germline CDR1 and CDR2: SEHNR and FQNEAQ (reference sequence). V dropped 7 bases and J dropped 2 bases, with 8 bases sitting between them. The CDR3 DNA is TGTGCCAGCACCGGACCACAAGAGACCCAGTACTTC. Its protein product is CASTGPQETQYF. The full variable domain, in which reference TRBV7-9 and TRBJ2-5 provide the parts outside the CDR3, is DTGVSQNPRHKITKRGQNVTFRCDPISEHNRLYWYRQTLGQGPEFLTYFQNEAQLEKSRLLSDRFSAERPKGSFSTLEIQRTEQGDSAMYLCASTGPQETQYFGPGTRLLVL.

The V gene is TRBV9, the J gene TRBJ2-2, with 7 bases identical to TRBD1. With 4 bases clipped from V and 6 bases from J, the junction kept 12 bases outside the gene matches. The CDR3 consists of 16 residues. Germline V gene lookup returns CDR1 SGDLS and CDR2 YYNGEE. The CDR3 sequence is CASSPLVGGASGELFF. The CDR3 nucleotides read TGTGCCAGCAGCCCCCTGGTAGGGGGCGCGTCCGGGGAGCTGTTTTTT. The variable domain in full, with the rest retrieved from reference TRBV9 and TRBJ2-2, is DSGVTQTPKHLITATGQRVTLRCSPRSGDLSVYWYQQSLDQGLQFLIQYYNGEERAKGNILERFSAQQFPDLHSELNLSSLELGDSALYFCASSPLVGGASGELFFGEGSRLTVL.

As to this clonotype: The junction shows a germline mismatch at one end, possibly a read error. The chain joins TRBV7-9 to TRBJ2-3; D is tentatively TRBD1 or TRBD2 (7 bases each). The CDR3 is 14 amino acids. Germline CDR1 is SEHNR and CDR2 is FQNEAQ (reference sequence). The CDR3 DNA reads as TGCGCCAGCAGCCAGGGGGGGCGCACAGATACGCAGTATTTT. Translated: CASSQGGRTDTQYF. The full variable domain, its missing parts supplied by reference TRBV7-9 and TRBJ2-3, is DTGVSQNPRHKITKRGQNVTFRCDPISEHNRLYWYRQTLGQGPEFLTYFQNEAQLEKSRLLSDRFSAERPKGSFSTLEIQRTEQGDSAMYLCASSQGGRTDTQYFGPGTRLTVL.

Regarding this clonotype: A much more abundant neighbour one base away suggests this may be a read error. The chain employs TRBV29-1 and TRBJ2-7, with D unresolved. CDR1 is SQVTM, CDR2 ANQGSEA, per germline. Trimming stripped 6 bases from V and 0 bases from J, with 15 bases between. This CDR3 contains 14 residues. As DNA, the CDR3 is TGCAGCGTAGTTAGCCTGTATTCCTCCTACGAGCAGTACTTC. Protein sequence: CSVVSLYSSYEQYF.

The genes are TRBV7-8 and TRBJ2-7; 13 bases map to TRBD2. V was clipped by 2 bases and J by 5 bases; unmatched bases: 9. The germline CDR1 and CDR2 sequences are SGHVS and FQNEAQ. The CDR3 runs to 17 residues. The CDR3 is CASSLTSGGALFHEQYF. CDR3 sequence (DNA): TGTGCCAGCAGCTTAACTAGCGGGGGGGCCTTATTCCACGAGCAGTACTTC.

This clonotype was recorded a few times. This chain links TRBV7-2 with TRBJ1-2, with a weak D call TRBD1 (6 bases). CDR3 length: 14 residues. CDR1 SGHTA and CDR2 FQGNSA come from the germline V gene. V lost 6 bases, J lost 4 bases, and 15 bases lay in between. The CDR3 sequence is CASSRGIAAYGYTF. The CDR3 DNA sequence: TGTGCCAGCAGTAGGGGGATAGCGGCCTATGGCTACACCTTC.

With regard to this clonotype: A read error may explain this, as a much larger clone is one base away. Lacking the conserved final phenylalanine or tryptophan, this CDR3 likely reflects a read error. It is unclear where the CDR3 begins or ends on the DNA, so no DNA is shown, and the CDR3 is as TCRdb lists it. V gene TRBV29-1 combines with J gene TRBJ2-7; the table gives TRBD1 as D, unverified against the DNA. CDR1 and CDR2 from the germline V gene are SQVTM and ANQGSEA. The CDR3 has 15 residues if both end residues are counted. The CDR3 spells CSVEEVDRGPRLWYL.

This clonotype was observed once. The chain is built from TRBV15 and TRBJ2-7; no clear D. The J call may be incorrect, as the DNA end agrees better with TRBJ2-1. The CDR3 contains 15 residues. The germline gives CDR1 LNHNV, CDR2 YYDKDF (reference sequence). CDR3: CATSRETATYNEQFF. Here the CDR3 DNA reads TGTGCCACCAGCAGAGAAACCGCGACCTACAATGAGCAGTTCTTC.

V gene TRBV19 combines with J gene TRBJ1-5; D ambiguous. This CDR3 region has 14 residues. Germline V CDR1 and CDR2: LNHDA, SQIVND (reference sequence). Trimming cost V 6 bases and J 4 bases, with 13 bases left between them. CDR3 amino acids: CASSWTLQNQPQHF. For the CDR3, the DNA is TGTGCCAGTAGCTGGACTCTTCAAAATCAGCCCCAGCATTTT.

Comment on this clonotype: No conserved phenylalanine or tryptophan is present at the end of the CDR3, so a read error is the likely explanation. This rearrangement joins TRBV7-2 to TRBJ1-1, with 8 bases identical to TRBD1. The CDR3 contains 15 residues. Germline-derived CDR1 and CDR2 are SGHTA and FQGNSA. Trimming cost V 5 bases and J 4 bases; bases outside gene matches: 9. The CDR3 protein is CASSPQQGVGTEAFI. The CDR3 DNA follows: TGTGCCAGCAGCCCACAACAGGGGGTTGGCACTGAAGCTTTCATT.

This clonotype was counted only a few times. The chain combines TRBV30 with TRBJ1-4; a possible D gene is TRBD1 (6 bases). Trimming took off 0 bases at V and 8 bases at J, with 13 bases between the two ends. The germline gives CDR1 GTSNPN, CDR2 SVGIG (reference sequence). The CDR3 contains 14 residues. The CDR3 DNA reads TGTGCCTGGAGTGTACAGGACAGTGGGGAAAAACTGTTTTTT. Protein sequence: CAWSVQDSGEKLFF. The whole variable domain, remainder taken from reference TRBV30 and TRBJ1-4, is SQTIHQWPATLVQPVGSPLSLECTVEGTSNPNLYWYRQAAGRGLQLLFYSVGIGQISSEVPQNLSASRPQDRQFILSSKKLLLSDSGFYLCAWSVQDSGEKLFFGSGTQLSVL.

The rearrangement links TRBV25-1 to TRBJ1-2; D uncertain. This CDR3 is built from 13 residues. V lost 5 bases to trimming and J lost 8 bases, with 15 bases between them. The germline gives CDR1 MGHDK, CDR2 SYGVNS. The DNA for the CDR3 is TGTGCCAGCAGTTTTAGAGGAGCCAACGGCTACACCTTC. Amino acid sequence: CASSFRGANGYTF.

This clonotype was detected many times. The CDR3 is CASNLLGYAYEQYF. DNA for the CDR3: TGTGCCAGCAATCTGCTTGGCTATGCCTACGAGCAGTACTTC. This chain connects TRBV2 to TRBJ2-7; D not certain. The CDR3 has 14 residues. Trimming took off 7 bases at V and 2 bases at J, with 15 bases between the two ends. CDR1 is SNHLY and CDR2 is FYNNEI in the germline V gene. The full variable domain, in which reference TRBV2 and TRBJ2-7 provide the parts outside the CDR3, is EPEVTQTPSHQVTQMGQEVILRCVPISNHLYFYWYRQILGQKVEFLVSFYNNEISEKSEIFDDQFSVERPDGSNFTLKIRSTKLEDSAMYFCASNLLGYAYEQYFGPGTRLTVT.